This TCR beta chain was captured in a study of blood T cell repertoires in COVID-19. Study-level background: Whether acute or convalescent, the COVID-19 samples came from the United States, Italy and Spain. PBMCs, B-cell-depleted T cells, or T cells were the source of the cDNA or gDNA that made up the material.

Under the authors' procedure: Nucleated cell number was recorded as an estimate derived from reference gene primer amplification. Some clones are missing from TCRdb's copy, which holds only in-frame ones; the method was immunoSEQ multiplex PCR. V, J and clone size are taken as reported in that table, and D and trimming were inferred from the DNA itself. Of 350,000 to 450,000 clones detected, approximately 86% appear once; the ten largest clones hold under 3%. From germline, CDR1 is MGHRA and CDR2 YSYEKL. This CDR3 comprises 16 residues. V gave up 1 base and J gave up 5 bases; unmatched junction bases: 7.

Sequencing was done on a sample of peripheral blood. J is TRBJ2-1 and V is TRBV4-1, with 8 positions matching TRBD2. The origin of this receptor is a human donor in a cohort sampled during active COVID-19. CDR3 coding DNA: TGCGCCAGCAGCCAAGCGGGGACTAGTATCGACAATGAGCAGTTCTTC. Encoded protein: CASSQAGTSIDNEQFF.